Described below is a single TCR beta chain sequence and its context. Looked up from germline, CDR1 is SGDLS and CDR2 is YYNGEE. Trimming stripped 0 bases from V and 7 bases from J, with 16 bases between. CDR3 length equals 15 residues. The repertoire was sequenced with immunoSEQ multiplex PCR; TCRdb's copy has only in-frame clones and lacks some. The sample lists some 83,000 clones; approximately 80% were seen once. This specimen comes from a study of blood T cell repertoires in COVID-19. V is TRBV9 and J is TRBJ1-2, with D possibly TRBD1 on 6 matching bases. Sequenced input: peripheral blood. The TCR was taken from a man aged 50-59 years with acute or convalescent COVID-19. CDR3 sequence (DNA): TGTGCCAGCAGCGTAGGTTCAGGGGCCCACCGTGGCTACACCTTC. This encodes CASSVGSGAHRGYTF. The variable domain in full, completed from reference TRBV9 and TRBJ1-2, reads DSGVTQTPKHLITATGQRVTLRCSPRSGDLSVYWYQQSLDQGLQFLIQYYNGEERAKGNILERFSAQQFPDLHSELNLSSLELGDSALYFCASSVGSGAHRGYTFGSGTRLTVV.